The T cell receptor (beta chain) under discussion was sequenced for a study of T-cell reconstitution after alpha-beta-depleted transplantation in children (dated by TCRdb to between 2015 and 2016). A note on the overall study: Using TCR repertoire profiling, the study followed T-cell immune reconstitution in a quantitative way in children after TCRalphabeta/CD19-depleted allogeneic hematopoietic cell transplantation. Points the paper makes about the study in general: About two months after transplant, the apparently early recovery of alphabetaT-cell counts reportedly depended on just several hundred clones that had expanded rapidly and came from non-depleted graft cells. Over the following months the frequencies of hyperexpanded clones went down, and after one year T-cell counts and TCRbeta diversity were mostly credited to newly produced T cells. In some patients, the high TCRbeta diversity seen at day 60 was put down to recipient T cells and intrathymic progenitors that had survived conditioning.

The library was generated by PCR. The instrument given in TCRdb is Illumina HiSeq 2500. Molecular barcoding was employed in the preparation of TCR libraries, with unique molecular identifiers being used to normalize TCRbeta repertoire quantification. TCRdb reworked the public reads: Q25 trimming with fastp, MiXCR clone assembly, productive beta chains retained. A single entry per CDR3 protein holds the most common genes and DNA from its merged rows. The sample table records about 300,000 distinct CDR3 sequences; around 7.1% of these occur just once. The ten largest clones represent about 9.3% of the sample. This specimen's treatment or condition label, per the study, means: allogeneic hematopoietic cell transplantation with graft depleted of TCRalphabeta T cells and CD19 B cells. TCRalphabeta/CD19-depleted allogeneic hematopoietic cell grafts were given to the transplant recipients, all of whom were children.

Between the V and J ends, shortened by 0 bases and 1 base respectively, the junction contains 11 bases. CDR1 and CDR2 were assigned from the germline V gene (reference sequence) as DFQATT and SNEGSKA. Taken from cysteine to phenylalanine, the CDR3 has 15 residues. The DNA shown is the 45-base CDR3, in frame from base 1. Ten or more counts support this clonotype. This clone's antigen is unknown. No qualities accompany the bases; no much larger clone lies one base away. This sequence originates from a female patient aged 2-15 years who had a stem cell transplant for Fanconi anemia, so the T cells may come from the graft donor. The chain is made from TRBV20-1 and TRBJ2-3; a tentative D match to TRBD2 spans 5 bases. This specimen was peripheral blood, taken 360 days after TCRalphabeta/CD19-depleted stem cell transplant. Here is the DNA: TGCAGTGCTAGAGATCGGAGGCACGGCACAGATACGCAGTATTTT. Its translation is CSARDRRHGTDTQYF.